These 28 T cell receptor beta chains were all obtained from the same sample, sequenced in a study of T cell responses to AZD1222 COVID-19 vaccine. The protocol was immunoSEQ multiplex PCR, while the TCRdb copy is restricted to in-frame clones and leaves out a portion. The sample yields around 52,000 clones, approximately 86% seen once. The sequencing used peripheral blood, collected on day 0 of AZD1222 vaccination. All receptors come from an adult in good health.

CDR3 amino acids: CASKRADGTPRNYGYTF. CDR3 bases: TGTGCCAGTAAGAGGGCCGACGGGACACCGAGGAACTATGGCTACACCTTC. The chain uses TRBV19 and TRBJ1-2; tentative D call: TRBD1 (6 bases). The CDR3 spans 17 residues. Germline V gene sequence: CDR1 LNHDA, CDR2 SQIVND (reference sequence). Trimming left V 7 bases short and J 2 bases short, with 23 bases between.

The gene calls are TRBV27 and TRBJ2-2; D might be TRBD1 (6 bases). Trimming stripped 5 bases from V and 1 base from J, with 14 bases between. The CDR3 spans 16 residues. Germline assignment: CDR1 MNHEY and CDR2 SMNVEV (reference sequence). CDR3 protein: CASSPRTAMNTGELFF. CDR3 bases: TGTGCCAGCAGTCCCCGGACAGCGATGAACACCGGGGAGCTGTTTTTT.

The chain joins TRBV27 to TRBJ2-3; D is uncertain. Deletions cut 2 bases from V and 8 bases from J, with 17 bases between. This CDR3 spans 15 amino acids. The germline V gene encodes CDR1 MNHEY and CDR2 SMNVEV (reference sequence). This chain's CDR3 is CASSLAKLYSPTQYF. CDR3 nucleotides: TGTGCCAGCAGTTTAGCTAAACTGTATAGCCCTACGCAGTATTTT.

The chain has TRBV5-8 and TRBJ1-1; weak D call: TRBD1 (5 bases). The CDR3 is 11 residues long. The V end lost 4 bases, the J end lost 8 bases, and 9 bases lay between the germline ends. Germline CDR1 reads SGHTS; CDR2 reads YDEGEE. CDR3 sequence (DNA): TGTGCCAGCAGCCCGGGGGGGGAAGCTTTCTTT. It translates to CASSPGGEAFF.

The gene calls are TRBV7-2 and TRBJ2-7, with D perhaps matching TRBD2 (6 bases). The length of the CDR3 is 13 residues. CDR1 and CDR2 from the germline V gene are SGHTA and FQGNSA. Between the trimmed V and J ends, which lost 3 bases and 0 bases, there was a span of 6 bases. The CDR3 spells CASSFGSSYEQYF. The CDR3 DNA sequence: TGTGCCAGCAGCTTCGGGAGCTCCTACGAGCAGTACTTC.

The rearrangement links TRBV19 to TRBJ2-7, with TRBD2 identical over 7 bases. Germline V gives CDR1 LNHDA, CDR2 SQIVND (reference sequence). V was clipped by 4 bases and J by 4 bases; unmatched bases: 7. The CDR3 is 14 amino acids. CDR3 loop: CASSTTGRAYEQYF. The CDR3 DNA reads as TGTGCCAGTAGTACCACTGGGAGGGCTTACGAGCAGTACTTC.

This clone occurred once. V and J are TRBV9 and TRBJ2-1, with 13 bases that match TRBD2. The V and J ends lost 5 bases and 6 bases, in that order; junction bases with no gene match: 5. The CDR3 is made up of 15 amino acids. Looked up from germline, CDR1 is SGDLS and CDR2 is YYNGEE. The chain's CDR3 is CASSRGTSGVNEQFF. The CDR3 DNA follows: TGTGCCAGCAGTCGAGGGACTAGCGGGGTCAATGAGCAGTTCTTC.

The chain uses TRBV7-2 and TRBJ2-7, with 13 positions matching TRBD2. Germline V gene data show CDR1 as SGHTA and CDR2 as FQGNSA. The CDR3 covers 18 residues. V lost 2 bases and J lost 5; bases outside the gene matches: 12. CDR3 sequence (DNA): TGTGCCAGCAGCTTAAGGGGGGGACTAGCGGGATCTACCCACGAGCAGTACTTC. Its translation: CASSLRGGLAGSTHEQYF.

This chain connects TRBV2 to TRBJ1-2; 9 nucleotides agree with TRBD1. The CDR3 spans 14 residues. Germline V CDR1 and CDR2: SNHLY, FYNNEI. J gave up 7 bases and V 4 bases, and 7 bases lay outside the gene matches. The CDR3 DNA follows: TGTGCCAGCAGTGGTGGACAGGGGCTGGGTGGCTACACCTTC. This gives the protein CASSGGQGLGGYTF. Filled out from reference TRBV2 and TRBJ1-2, the complete variable domain reads EPEVTQTPSHQVTQMGQEVILRCVPISNHLYFYWYRQILGQKVEFLVSFYNNEISEKSEIFDDQFSVERPDGSNFTLKIRSTKLEDSAMYFCASSGGQGLGGYTFGSGTRLTVV.

V is TRBV28 and J is TRBJ1-1, with D hard to call. Deletions cut 11 bases from V and 3 bases from J, with 4 bases between. Looked up from germline, CDR1 is MDHEN and CDR2 is SYDVKM. The CDR3 is 9 residues long. CDR3 residues: CAGDTEAFF. The CDR3 region has the DNA TGTGCCGGGGACACTGAAGCTTTCTTT.

V is TRBV20-1 and J is TRBJ2-7; D not resolved. The V gene's germline CDR1 is DFQATT and CDR2 SNEGSKA (reference sequence). The CDR3 has 12 residues. With 3 bases removed from V and 2 bases from J, the gap between germline ends came to 8 bases. CDR3 in amino acids: CSASQVTYEQYF. CDR3 sequence (DNA): TGCAGTGCTAGTCAGGTCACCTACGAGCAGTACTTC.

The chain is built from TRBV5-1 and TRBJ2-7; D gene uncertain. The CDR3 runs 13 residues. Trimming shortened V by 0 bases and J by 5 bases, and 9 bases separated the two germline ends. The germline CDR1 and CDR2 sequences are SGHRS and YFSETQ. DNA for the CDR3: TGCGCCAGCAGCTTGGGTAGTCGGAACGAGCAGTACTTC. Its protein is CASSLGSRNEQYF.

V gene TRBV4-2 combines with J gene TRBJ2-1; 10 positions agree with TRBD2. CDR1 is LGHNA, CDR2 YNFKEQ, per germline. CDR3 size: 17 residues. After removal of 0 bases from V and 9 bases from J, the junction contained 11 bases not matched to a gene. The CDR3 here is CASSQENPSGRAGEQFF. For the CDR3, the DNA is TGTGCCAGCAGCCAAGAGAACCCCAGCGGGAGGGCCGGTGAGCAGTTCTTC.

The V and J genes are TRBV14 and TRBJ1-2; TRBD1 agrees at 7 bases. V shed 0 bases and J 8 bases; nucleotides not matched to a gene: 9. The CDR3 is 15 residues long. The V gene's germline CDR1 is SGHDN and CDR2 FVKESK. The CDR3: CASSQETGKMSGYTF. In DNA form, the CDR3 reads TGTGCCAGCAGCCAAGAGACAGGGAAAATGAGCGGCTACACCTTC.

This chain connects TRBV3-1 (or the pseudogene TRBV3-2) to TRBJ2-2; D might be TRBD1 (6 bases). CDR1 is LGHDT, CDR2 YNNKEL, per germline (reference sequence). This CDR3 is built from 15 residues. The V end lost 6 bases, the J end lost 3 bases, and 14 bases lay between the germline ends. For the CDR3, the DNA is TGTGCCAGCAGTCACAGGGCCCTGGACACCGGGGAGCTGTTTTTT. Encoded protein: CASSHRALDTGELFF.

The chain's CDR3 is CASTGAYEQYF. The CDR3 region has the DNA TGTGCCAGTACAGGGGCCTACGAGCAGTACTTC. This sequence joins TRBV19 and TRBJ2-7; maybe TRBD1 (6 bases). The V end lost 7 bases, the J end lost 2 bases, and 6 bases lay between the germline ends. The germline V gene has CDR1 LNHDA and CDR2 SQIVND (reference sequence). This CDR3 spans 11 amino acids.

V and J are TRBV6-2 or TRBV6-3 and TRBJ2-1; D unclear. V shed 6 bases and J shed 0 bases, with 15 bases lying between them. Germline CDR1 reads MNHEY; CDR2 reads SVGEGT. The CDR3 contains 16 residues. For the CDR3, the DNA is TGTGCCAGCAGCCACTCCGATGAGCGCTCCTACAATGAGCAGTTCTTC. Its protein product is CASSHSDERSYNEQFF.

The chain employs TRBV4-2 and TRBJ1-1; D is unclear. V lost 1 base and J lost 3, with 15 bases in between. CDR1 and CDR2 (germline): LGHNA, YNFKEQ. The CDR3 is made up of 16 amino acids. CDR3 region: CASSQGVPGGYTEAFF. The DNA of the CDR3 is TGTGCCAGCAGCCAAGGGGTTCCGGGTGGATACACTGAAGCTTTCTTT.

The chain recombines TRBV11-2 with TRBJ2-5; 7 bases fit TRBD2. Germline values: CDR1 SGHAT, CDR2 FQNNGV. The J segment lost 7 bases and the V segment lost 5 bases, leaving 10 bases of the junction unmatched. The CDR3 is 14 residues long. Here the CDR3 reads CASSPLSGEGTQYF. In DNA form, the CDR3 reads TGTGCCAGCAGCCCCCTCTCCGGGGAGGGGACCCAGTACTTC.

To note about this clone: The sample carries other DNA sequences with the same CDR3. The chain links TRBV30 to TRBJ2-5; tentative D call: TRBD2 (6 bases). Per germline, CDR1 GTSNPN and CDR2 SVGIG (reference sequence). The V and J ends lost 0 bases and 5 bases respectively, with 7 bases between them. The CDR3 is 12 amino acids. The CDR3 DNA reads TGTGCCTGGAGTGTAAGCGGGGAGACCCAGTACTTC. It encodes CAWSVSGETQYF.

This clone was picked up many times. The CDR3 reads CASSEEVSGHTEAFF. The CDR3, as DNA: TGTGCCAGCAGTGAAGAAGTATCAGGCCACACTGAAGCTTTCTTT. The rearrangement uses TRBV6-1 and TRBJ1-1; D ambiguous. Germline V gene sequence: CDR1 MNHNS, CDR2 SASEGT. This CDR3 is 15 amino acids long. V lost 1 base, J lost 3 bases, and 12 bases lay in between.

This clone was counted between two and nine times. The chain uses TRBV6-1 and TRBJ1-2, with D possibly being TRBD1 (6 bases). Per the germline V gene, CDR1 is MNHNS and CDR2 is SASEGT. Between the trimmed V and J ends, which lost 2 bases and 4 bases, there was a span of 17 bases. CDR3 length equals 16 residues. CDR3 bases: TGTGCCAGCAGTGAATTTGGTTCAGGGACACCCTATGGCTACACCTTC. Encoded protein: CASSEFGSGTPYGYTF.

The J gene is TRBJ2-3, the V gene TRBV7-2; a possible D gene is TRBD2 (5 bases). Germline CDR1 and CDR2: SGHTA and FQGNSA. The V gene lost 1 base and the J gene lost 3 bases, with 8 bases spanning the gap. The CDR3 has 14 residues. CDR3 amino acids: CASSLGGWTDTQYF. The CDR3 DNA sequence: TGTGCCAGCAGCTTAGGAGGGTGGACAGATACGCAGTATTTT.

The V and J genes are TRBV18 and TRBJ2-5; D not resolved. The CDR3 extends over 13 amino acids. CDR1 is KGHSH and CDR2 is LQKENI in the germline V gene. V was trimmed by 3 bases and J by 2 bases, leaving 7 bases between them. CDR3 protein: CASSPPSQETQYF. DNA for the CDR3: TGTGCCAGCTCACCTCCCTCGCAAGAGACCCAGTACTTC.

The rearrangement joins TRBV27 to TRBJ2-7, with D unresolved. The CDR3 length is 13 residues. Germline lookup yields CDR1 MNHEY and CDR2 SMNVEV (reference sequence). Deletions cut 6 bases from V and 10 bases from J, with 19 bases between. DNA of the CDR3: TGTGCCAGCAGACCTGGGGTTCAGGCTCGACAGTACTTC. Its protein is CASRPGVQARQYF.

The CDR3 nucleotides are TGTGCCAGCAGTCCAGGGGGCCCTTTGAACACTGAAGCTTTCTTT. Residues: CASSPGGPLNTEAFF. V is TRBV28 and J is TRBJ1-1; 8 bases agree with TRBD1. Germline CDR1 reads MDHEN; CDR2 reads SYDVKM. V gave up 5 bases and J gave up 0 bases; unmatched junction bases: 5. This CDR3 contains 15 residues.

The chain joins TRBV5-6 to TRBJ2-7; D gene ambiguous. V lost 0 bases and J lost 0, with 1 base in between. The germline V gene has CDR1 SGHDT and CDR2 YYEEEE. The CDR3 extends over 12 amino acids. The CDR3 nucleotides are TGTGCCAGCAGCTTGGTCTCCTACGAGCAGTACTTC. This translates into CASSLVSYEQYF.

The chain is built from TRBV5-1 and TRBJ2-1; weak D call: TRBD2 (6 bases). CDR1 is SGHRS, CDR2 YFSETQ, per germline. The V end lost 3 bases, the J end lost 8 bases, and 15 bases lay between the germline ends. The CDR3 length is 14 residues. The CDR3, as DNA: TGCGCCAGCAGCTCGGGACTCCTTGGGGATGAGCAGTTCTTC. Residues: CASSSGLLGDEQFF.